This TCR beta chain was profiled in a study of CD8 T cells in ankylosing spondylitis. This clonotype was detected ten times or more. What it binds is not known. Losses at the gene ends were 0 bases for V and 8 bases for J; bases not matched to a gene: 6. CDR3 length: 15 amino acids. Germline CDR1 SGDLS, CDR2 YYNGEE. As the method for making TCR beta libraries, quantitative 5'-RACE with molecular barcodes was used. Each CDR3 protein gets one entry after TCRdb re-called the 5' RACE reads with MiXCR. The table lists 35,000 to 50,000 distinct CDR3 sequences, 3% to 3.5% of them singletons. Overall study findings and caveats: Ankylosing spondylitis blood appeared to carry a characteristic TCR beta motif of roughly 8 highly homologous variants. Reactive arthritis synovial fluid and blood were previously reported to contain some motif variants. Disease-linked clones reportedly showed significant enrichment in matched ankylosing spondylitis synovial fluid.

Input material: blood, either unsorted or a sorted T cell fraction (not recorded which). This clonotype originated in a male donor with ankylosing spondylitis or in good health (not recorded which). The chain uses TRBV9 and TRBJ2-1, with 9 bases lining up with TRBD1. The CDR3 spells CASSVGDRAFDEQFF. In nucleotides, the CDR3 is TGTGCCAGCAGCGTAGGGGACAGGGCTTTCGATGAGCAGTTCTTC.